The 4 T cell receptor beta chains presented below share a single source sample, sequenced in a study of T cell repertoires in cytomegalovirus infection. Antigen specificity for these receptors is unknown. TCRdb passed the reads through MiXCR, listing each CDR3 protein once. The data show over 40,000 distinct CDR3 sequences, roughly 18% seen once. The sequencing used CD8+ T cells from cultured PBMCs, collected from culture after CMV antigen stimulation. The origin of the receptors is a human donor in good health (CMV status not recorded). Some clones in this sample may be carry-over from other donors' samples.

This clonotype was seen a few times. The genes are TRBV6-6 and TRBJ1-2, with D maybe TRBD1 (5 bases). Trimming left V 6 bases short and J 6 bases short, with 23 bases between. The CDR3 loop spans 16 amino acids. In germline, CDR1 is MNHNY, CDR2 SVGAGI (reference sequence). CDR3 DNA: TGTGCCAGCAGCGGAGGGGCAGGGTCATTGCTAGATGGCTACACCTTC. Its protein product is CASSGGAGSLLDGYTF.

This clonotype was detected a few times. V usage is TRBV15 and J usage is TRBJ2-3; 7 nucleotides line up with TRBD1. This CDR3 is built from 14 residues. From germline, CDR1 is LNHNV and CDR2 YYDKDF (reference sequence). V was clipped by 2 bases and J by 5 bases; unmatched bases: 4. CDR3: CATSRQGVVDTQYF. CDR3 nucleotides: TGTGCCACCAGCAGACAGGGGGTTGTAGATACGCAGTATTTT.

The sample holds a few counts of this clonotype. CDR3 amino acids: CASSLAYSGGASYNEQFF. The DNA of the CDR3 is TGTGCCAGCAGCTTAGCGTACAGCGGGGGGGCTTCCTACAATGAGCAGTTCTTC. The rearrangement links TRBV11-2 to TRBJ2-1; 10 bases fit TRBD2. The CDR3 is made up of 18 amino acids. Germline assignment: CDR1 SGHAT and CDR2 FQNNGV. The V segment lost 1 base and the J segment 1 base; nucleotides outside the gene matches: 7.

The rearrangement links TRBV20-1 to TRBJ2-7, with D perhaps given as TRBD1 or TRBD2 (5 bases each). Germline V lookup: CDR1 DFQATT, CDR2 SNEGSKA (reference sequence). This CDR3 is built from 16 residues. V lost 4 bases to trimming and J lost 3 bases, with 22 bases between them. The chain's CDR3 is CSATDISGRLIYEQYF. CDR3 nucleotide sequence: TGCAGTGCTACCGATATTTCGGGACGTCTTATCTACGAGCAGTACTTC.